This section outlines one T cell receptor (beta chain) sequence together with its context. Naive-designated CD8 cells lacked CD45RO, were positively enriched for CCR7, and omitted terminally differentiated effector memory CD45RA+ cells. CDR3 length: 15 residues. Trimming took off 3 bases at V and 1 base at J, with 13 bases between the two ends. The germline gives CDR1 MNHEY, CDR2 SVGAGI. The sample is drawn from a study of shared clonotypes between healthy human individuals. Repertoires were generated with immunoSEQ multiplex PCR, while TCRdb's copy carries only in-frame clones and drops some. The data contain about 2 million clones, approximately 95% of them singletons.

The TCR originated in a man younger than 35 in good health. Sequenced input: naive CD8+ T cells sorted from blood. The V gene is TRBV6-5, the J gene TRBJ2-7, with a weak D call TRBD2 (5 bases). The CDR3 DNA is TGTGCCAGCAGTTATCGGGCAGGACTTTCCTACGAGCAGTACTTC. This gives the protein CASSYRAGLSYEQYF.